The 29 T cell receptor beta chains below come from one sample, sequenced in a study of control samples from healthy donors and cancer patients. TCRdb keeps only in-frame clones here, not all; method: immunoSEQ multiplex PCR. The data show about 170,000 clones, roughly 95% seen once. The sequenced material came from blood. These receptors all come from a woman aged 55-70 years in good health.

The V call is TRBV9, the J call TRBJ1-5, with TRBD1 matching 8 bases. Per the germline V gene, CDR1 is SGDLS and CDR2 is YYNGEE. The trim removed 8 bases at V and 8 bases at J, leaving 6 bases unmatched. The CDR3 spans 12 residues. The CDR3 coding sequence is TGTGCCAGTGGCGGACAGGGCAAGCCCCAGCATTTT. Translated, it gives CASGGQGKPQHF.

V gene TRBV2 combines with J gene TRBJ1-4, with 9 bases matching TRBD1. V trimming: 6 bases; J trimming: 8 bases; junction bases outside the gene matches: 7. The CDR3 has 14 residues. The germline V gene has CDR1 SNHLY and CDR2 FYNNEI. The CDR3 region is CASRTDRGGEKLFF. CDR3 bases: TGTGCCAGCAGGACGGACAGGGGAGGCGAAAAACTGTTTTTT.

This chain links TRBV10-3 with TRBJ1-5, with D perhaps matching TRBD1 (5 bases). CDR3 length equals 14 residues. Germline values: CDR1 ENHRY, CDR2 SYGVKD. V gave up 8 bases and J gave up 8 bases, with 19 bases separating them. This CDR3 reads CAIGDARSVEPQHF. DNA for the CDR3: TGTGCCATCGGGGACGCTAGGAGTGTAGAGCCCCAGCATTTT.

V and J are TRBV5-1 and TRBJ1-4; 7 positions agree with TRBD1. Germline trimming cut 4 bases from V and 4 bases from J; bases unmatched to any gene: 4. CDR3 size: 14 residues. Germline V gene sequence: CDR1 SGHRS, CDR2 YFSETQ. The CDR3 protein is CASSLGTVNEKLFF. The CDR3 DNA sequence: TGCGCCAGCAGCCTAGGGACAGTTAATGAAAAACTGTTTTTT.

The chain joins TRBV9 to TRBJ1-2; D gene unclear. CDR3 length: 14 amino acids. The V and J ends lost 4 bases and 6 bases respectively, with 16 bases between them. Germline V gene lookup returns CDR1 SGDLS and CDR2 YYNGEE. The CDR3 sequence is CASSPLLVSDGYTF. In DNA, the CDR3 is TGTGCCAGCAGCCCCCTTTTGGTTTCGGATGGCTACACCTTC.

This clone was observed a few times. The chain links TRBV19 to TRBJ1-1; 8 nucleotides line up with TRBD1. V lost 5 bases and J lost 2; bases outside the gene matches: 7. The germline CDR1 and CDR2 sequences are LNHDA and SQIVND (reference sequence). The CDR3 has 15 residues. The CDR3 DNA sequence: TGTGCCAGTAGTGGACAGGGCACTGGAAACACTGAAGCTTTCTTT. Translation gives CASSGQGTGNTEAFF.

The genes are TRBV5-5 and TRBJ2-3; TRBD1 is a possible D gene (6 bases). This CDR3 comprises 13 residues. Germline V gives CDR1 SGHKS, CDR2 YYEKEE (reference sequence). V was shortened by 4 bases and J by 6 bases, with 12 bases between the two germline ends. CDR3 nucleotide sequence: TGTGCCAGCAGCGGAAACAGGGAGGATACGCAGTATTTT. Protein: CASSGNREDTQYF. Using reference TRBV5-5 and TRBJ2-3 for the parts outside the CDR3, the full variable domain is DAGVTQSPTHLIKTRGQQVTLRCSPISGHKSVSWYQQVLGQGPQFIFQYYEKEERGRGNFPDRFSARQFPNYSSELNVNALLLGDSALYLCASSGNREDTQYFGPGTRLTVL.

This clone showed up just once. CDR3: CASSLGAGTPNQPQHF. The CDR3 nucleotides are TGTGCCAGCAGCTTAGGGGCAGGTACTCCTAATCAGCCCCAGCATTTT. The chain recombines TRBV7-4 with TRBJ1-5, with D uncertain. The V and J ends lost 1 base and 4 bases respectively, with 14 bases between them. The germline V gene encodes CDR1 SGHVT and CDR2 SQSDAQ. The CDR3 consists of 16 residues.

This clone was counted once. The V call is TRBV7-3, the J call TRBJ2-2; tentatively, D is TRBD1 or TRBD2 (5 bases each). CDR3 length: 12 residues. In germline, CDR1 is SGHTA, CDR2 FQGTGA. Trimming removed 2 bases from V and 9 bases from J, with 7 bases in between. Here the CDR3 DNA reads TGTGCCAGCAGCTTACTGGGACGGGAGCTGTTTTTT. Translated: CASSLLGRELFF. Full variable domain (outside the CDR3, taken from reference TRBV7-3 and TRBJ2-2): GAGVSQTPSNKVTEKGKYVELRCDPISGHTALYWYRQSLGQGPEFLIYFQGTGAADDSGLPNDRFFAVRPEGSVSTLKIQRTERGDSAVYLCASSLLGRELFFGEGSRLTVL.

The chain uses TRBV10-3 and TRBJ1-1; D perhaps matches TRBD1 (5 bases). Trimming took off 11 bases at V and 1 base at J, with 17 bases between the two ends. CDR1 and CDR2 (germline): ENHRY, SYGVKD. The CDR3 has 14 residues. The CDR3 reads CACKRVGGNTEAFF. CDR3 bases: TGTGCCTGTAAGAGGGTGGGGGGGAACACTGAAGCTTTCTTT.

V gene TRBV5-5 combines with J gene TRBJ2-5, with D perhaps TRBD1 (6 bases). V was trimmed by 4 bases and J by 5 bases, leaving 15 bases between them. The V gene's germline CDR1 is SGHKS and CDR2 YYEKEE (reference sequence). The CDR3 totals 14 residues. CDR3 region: CASSRLWGQETQYF. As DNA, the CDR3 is TGTGCCAGCAGCCGGCTCTGGGGGCAGGAGACCCAGTACTTC.

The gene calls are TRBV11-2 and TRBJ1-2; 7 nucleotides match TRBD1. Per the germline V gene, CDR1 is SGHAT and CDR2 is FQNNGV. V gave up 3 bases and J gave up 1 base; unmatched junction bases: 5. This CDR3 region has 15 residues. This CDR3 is CASSFTGDINYGYTF. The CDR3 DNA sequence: TGTGCCAGCAGCTTCACAGGGGACATTAACTATGGCTACACCTTC.

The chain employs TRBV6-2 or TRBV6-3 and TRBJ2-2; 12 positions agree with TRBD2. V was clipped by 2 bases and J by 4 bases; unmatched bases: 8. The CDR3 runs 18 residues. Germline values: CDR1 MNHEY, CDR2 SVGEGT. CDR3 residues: CASSYLLAGGPGTGELFF. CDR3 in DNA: TGTGCCAGCAGTTACCTCCTAGCGGGGGGGCCTGGCACCGGGGAGCTGTTTTTT.

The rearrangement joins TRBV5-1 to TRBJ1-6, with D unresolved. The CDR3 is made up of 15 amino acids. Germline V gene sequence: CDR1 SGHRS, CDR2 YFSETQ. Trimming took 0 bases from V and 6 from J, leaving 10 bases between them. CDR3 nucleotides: TGCGCCAGCAGCTTGGTTGGAGGGATTAATTCACCCCTCCACTTT. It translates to CASSLVGGINSPLHF.

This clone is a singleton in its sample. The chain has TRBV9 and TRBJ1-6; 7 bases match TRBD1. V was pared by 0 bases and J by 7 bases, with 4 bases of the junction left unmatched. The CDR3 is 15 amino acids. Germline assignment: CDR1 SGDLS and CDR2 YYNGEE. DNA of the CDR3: TGTGCCAGCAGCGTAGGGGCAGGGGGAAATTCACCCCTCCACTTT. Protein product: CASSVGAGGNSPLHF.

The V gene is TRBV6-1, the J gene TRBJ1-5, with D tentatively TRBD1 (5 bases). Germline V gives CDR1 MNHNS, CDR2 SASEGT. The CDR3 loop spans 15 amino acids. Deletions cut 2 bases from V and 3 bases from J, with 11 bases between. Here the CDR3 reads CASSERGVINQPQHF. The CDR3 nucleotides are TGTGCCAGCAGTGAACGAGGGGTCATCAATCAGCCCCAGCATTTT.

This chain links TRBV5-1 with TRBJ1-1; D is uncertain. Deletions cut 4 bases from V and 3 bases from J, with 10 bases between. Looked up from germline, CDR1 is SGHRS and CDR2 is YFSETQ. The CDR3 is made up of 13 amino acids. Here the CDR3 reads CASSPRSDTEAFF. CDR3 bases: TGCGCCAGCAGCCCTAGGAGCGACACTGAAGCTTTCTTT.

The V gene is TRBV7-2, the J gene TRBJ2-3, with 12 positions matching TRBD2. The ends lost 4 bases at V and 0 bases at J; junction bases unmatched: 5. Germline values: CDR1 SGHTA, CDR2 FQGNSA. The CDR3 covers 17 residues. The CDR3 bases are TGTGCCAGCAGCTCCCACGGGACTAGCGGGAGCACAGATACGCAGTATTTT. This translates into CASSSHGTSGSTDTQYF.

The CDR3 nucleotides read TGCAGCGTCGACAGGGGGCAGCATGAGCAGTTCTTC. Translation: CSVDRGQHEQFF. The chain is built from TRBV29-1 and TRBJ2-1; the match to TRBD1 covers 10 bases. This CDR3 is built from 12 residues. Germline assignment: CDR1 SQVTM and CDR2 ANQGSEA. Trimming at V came to 6 bases and at J to 8 bases, leaving 4 bases not matched to a gene.

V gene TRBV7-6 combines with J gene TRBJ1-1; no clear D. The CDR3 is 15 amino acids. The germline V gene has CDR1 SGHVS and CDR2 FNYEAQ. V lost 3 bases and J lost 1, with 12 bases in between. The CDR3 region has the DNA TGTGCCAGCAGCTTGAATAGTCAGGCGAACACTGAAGCTTTCTTT. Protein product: CASSLNSQANTEAFF.

The CDR3 sequence: CASRPDRTYDRAFF. The CDR3 region has the DNA TGTGCCAGCAGGCCTGACAGGACCTATGATCGGGCTTTCTTT. The chain uses TRBV5-4 and TRBJ1-1; a possible D gene is TRBD1 (6 bases). From germline, CDR1 is SGHNT and CDR2 YYREEE (reference sequence). CDR3 length equals 14 residues. V was shortened by 5 bases and J by 11 bases, with 22 bases between the two germline ends.

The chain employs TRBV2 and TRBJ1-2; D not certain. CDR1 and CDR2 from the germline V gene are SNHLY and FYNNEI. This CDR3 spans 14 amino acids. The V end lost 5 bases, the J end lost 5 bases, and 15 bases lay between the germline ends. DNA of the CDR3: TGTGCCAGCAGTCTTCTCACCGGGCAGTATGGCTACACCTTC. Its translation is CASSLLTGQYGYTF.

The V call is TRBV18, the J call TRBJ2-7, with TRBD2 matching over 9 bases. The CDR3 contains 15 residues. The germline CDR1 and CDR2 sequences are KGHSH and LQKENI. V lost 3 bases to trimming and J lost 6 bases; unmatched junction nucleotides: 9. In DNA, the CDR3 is TGTGCCAGCTCACCCACGGAGCGGGGGGCGGGCGAGCAGTACTTC. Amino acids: CASSPTERGAGEQYF.

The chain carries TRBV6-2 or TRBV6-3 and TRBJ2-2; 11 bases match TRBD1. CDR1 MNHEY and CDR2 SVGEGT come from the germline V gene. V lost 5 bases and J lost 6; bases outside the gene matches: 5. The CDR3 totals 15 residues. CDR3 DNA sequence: TGTGCCAGCAGTCACCGGACAGGGGGCGCCGGGGAGCTGTTTTTT. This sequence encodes CASSHRTGGAGELFF.

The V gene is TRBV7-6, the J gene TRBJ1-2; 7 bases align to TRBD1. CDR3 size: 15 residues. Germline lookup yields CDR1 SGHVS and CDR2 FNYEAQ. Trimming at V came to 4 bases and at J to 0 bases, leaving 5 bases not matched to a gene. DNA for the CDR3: TGTGCCAGCAGCTCTCCGGGACAGACTAACTATGGCTACACCTTC. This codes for CASSSPGQTNYGYTF.

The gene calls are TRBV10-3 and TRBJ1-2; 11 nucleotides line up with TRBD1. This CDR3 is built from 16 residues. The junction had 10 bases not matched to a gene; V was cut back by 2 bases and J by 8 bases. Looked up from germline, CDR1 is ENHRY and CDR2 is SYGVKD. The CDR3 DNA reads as TGTGCCATCAGTGAGAGCTTTGGACAGGGGGCTGTCGGCTACACCTTC. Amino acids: CAISESFGQGAVGYTF.

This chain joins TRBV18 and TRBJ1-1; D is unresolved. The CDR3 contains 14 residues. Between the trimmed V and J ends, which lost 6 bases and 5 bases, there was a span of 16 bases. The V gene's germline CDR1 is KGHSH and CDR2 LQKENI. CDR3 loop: CASSRVEGGTEAFF. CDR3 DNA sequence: TGTGCCAGCTCTCGGGTGGAGGGCGGAACTGAAGCTTTCTTT.

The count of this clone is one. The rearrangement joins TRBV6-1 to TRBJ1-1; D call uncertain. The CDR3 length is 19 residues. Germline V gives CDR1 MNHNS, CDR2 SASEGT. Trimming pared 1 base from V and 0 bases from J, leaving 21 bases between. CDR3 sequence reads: CASSEERAFRTLLNTEAFF. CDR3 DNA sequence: TGTGCCAGCAGTGAAGAGCGGGCCTTTAGAACCCTTTTGAACACTGAAGCTTTCTTT.

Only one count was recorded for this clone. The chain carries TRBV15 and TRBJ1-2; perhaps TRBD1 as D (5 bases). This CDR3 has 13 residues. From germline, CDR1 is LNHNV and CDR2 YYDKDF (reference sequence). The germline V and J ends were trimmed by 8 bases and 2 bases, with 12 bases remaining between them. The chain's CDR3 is CATSGGANYGYTF. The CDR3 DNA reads TGTGCCACCTCCGGGGGTGCGAACTATGGCTACACCTTC. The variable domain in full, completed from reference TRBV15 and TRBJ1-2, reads DAMVIQNPRYQVTQFGKPVTLSCSQTLNHNVMYWYQQKSSQAPKLLFHYYDKDFNNEADTPDNFQSRRPNTSFCFLDIRSPGLGDTAMYLCATSGGANYGYTFGSGTRLTVV.